These 25 T cell receptor beta chains originate from one sample sequenced in a study of blood T cell repertoires in COVID-19. Profiling relied on immunoSEQ multiplex PCR, and the TCRdb table lists in-frame clones only, not all of them. The table has 200,000 to 250,000 clones, 88% seen once. Sequencing was performed on PBMCs or T cells enriched from blood (not recorded which). Receptors originate from a woman in her twenties or thirties who had recovered from COVID-19.

The J gene is TRBJ2-1, the V gene TRBV7-3; D unclear. V was trimmed by 1 base and J by 0 bases, leaving 7 bases between them. Germline-derived CDR1 and CDR2 are SGHTA and FQGTGA. The CDR3 has 15 residues. The CDR3 DNA follows: TGTGCCAGCAGCTTAATCGGTTCCTCCTACAATGAGCAGTTCTTC. Its translation: CASSLIGSSYNEQFF.

The V call is TRBV19, the J call TRBJ2-3; 8 nucleotides match TRBD2. The CDR3 runs to 17 residues. Per germline, CDR1 LNHDA and CDR2 SQIVND (reference sequence). V was pared by 6 bases and J by 5 bases, with 16 bases of the junction left unmatched. CDR3 residues: CASSPTGQRGRGDTQYF. The CDR3 region has the DNA TGTGCCAGTAGCCCCACCGGGCAGCGGGGGCGTGGAGATACGCAGTATTTT.

The V gene is TRBV6-5, the J gene TRBJ2-3; 11 positions match TRBD2. V was clipped by 6 bases and J by 4 bases; unmatched bases: 6. CDR1 and CDR2 (germline): MNHEY, SVGAGI. The CDR3 has 15 residues. The CDR3 nucleotides read TGTGCCAGCAGGCTTAGCGGGGGGGTCGCAGATACGCAGTATTTT. It is translated as CASRLSGGVADTQYF.

The genes are TRBV7-9 and TRBJ2-3; TRBD2 matches at 10 bases. V was clipped by 0 bases and J by 2 bases; unmatched bases: 11. The CDR3 has 19 residues. CDR1 and CDR2 from the germline V gene are SEHNR and FQNEAQ (reference sequence). In DNA, the CDR3 is TGTGCCAGCAGCTTAGCGGGTGGTAGCGGGGGGATCTACACAGATACGCAGTATTTT. The encoded protein is CASSLAGGSGGIYTDTQYF.

The chain recombines TRBV5-1 with TRBJ2-5, with TRBD2 as a possible D gene (6 bases). Germline CDR1 is SGHRS and CDR2 is YFSETQ. The CDR3 length is 15 residues. The V and J ends lost 3 bases and 5 bases respectively, with 17 bases between them. CDR3 in DNA: TGCGCCAGCAGCTCCGCAAGCTGGGCGGGGGAGACCCAGTACTTC. Its protein product is CASSSASWAGETQYF.

V gene TRBV6-6 combines with J gene TRBJ2-1; TRBD2 aligns across 7 bases. With V trimmed by 8 bases and J by 2 bases, 6 bases remained unmatched. Germline values: CDR1 MNHNY, CDR2 SVGAGI (reference sequence). The CDR3 is made up of 14 amino acids. CDR3 in amino acids: CASWEGIAYNEQFF. CDR3 in DNA: TGTGCCAGCTGGGAGGGCATTGCCTACAATGAGCAGTTCTTC.

This chain joins TRBV10-2 and TRBJ2-1; 10 nucleotides align to TRBD2. CDR3 length: 11 residues. Germline CDR1 is WSHSY and CDR2 is SAAADI. Unmatched junction bases numbered 2, after V lost 6 bases and J lost 12 bases. This CDR3 is CASRSGGGQFF. The CDR3 DNA sequence: TGCGCCAGCAGGAGCGGGGGGGGGCAGTTCTTC.

This chain connects TRBV6-4 to TRBJ1-3; 7 bases are a match to TRBD1. The V and J ends lost 7 bases and 1 base, in that order; junction bases with no gene match: 4. The CDR3 runs to 14 residues. CDR1 MRHNA and CDR2 SNTAGT come from the germline V gene. The CDR3 nucleotides are TGTGCCAGCACGGCACAGGGGTCTGGAAACACCATATATTTT. Translation: CASTAQGSGNTIYF.

This clone has just a few counts. The J gene is TRBJ2-3, the V gene TRBV4-2; TRBD1 might be the D (6 bases). CDR1 LGHNA and CDR2 YNFKEQ come from the germline V gene. V dropped 7 bases and J dropped 0 bases, with 17 bases sitting between them. The CDR3 extends over 16 amino acids. The CDR3 reads CASTHNPGQSTDTQYF. DNA for the CDR3: TGTGCCAGCACCCATAATCCAGGACAGAGCACAGATACGCAGTATTTT.

This chain uses TRBV6-2 or TRBV6-3 with TRBJ2-7; TRBD1 aligns across 8 bases. The CDR3 sequence is 16 residues long. Losses at the gene ends were 0 bases for V and 3 bases for J; bases not matched to a gene: 7. Germline loops: CDR1 MNHEY, CDR2 SVGEGT. CDR3 sequence reads: CASSYSGGQADYEQYF. The CDR3 DNA reads TGTGCCAGCAGTTACTCGGGGGGACAGGCCGACTACGAGCAGTACTTC.

This clone appeared a few times. The chain links TRBV11-2 to TRBJ2-2; a weak D match, TRBD1 (5 bases). The CDR3 covers 13 residues. CDR1 SGHAT and CDR2 FQNNGV come from the germline V gene. Trimming removed 4 bases from V and 6 bases from J, with 9 bases in between. CDR3 sequence: CASSSGRAGELFF. CDR3 nucleotide sequence: TGTGCCAGCAGCTCTGGCAGGGCCGGGGAGCTGTTTTTT.

CDR3 nucleotide sequence: TGTGCCAGCAGCCCCGCGGGGGACAGGGGGTCTTACGAGCAGTACTTC. Translation gives CASSPAGDRGSYEQYF. The J gene is TRBJ2-7, the V gene TRBV5-4; 11 bases match TRBD1. This CDR3 has 16 amino acids. V shed 4 bases, J shed 4 bases, and the junction held 10 bases outside the gene matches. Germline values: CDR1 SGHNT, CDR2 YYREEE (reference sequence).

This rearrangement joins TRBV4-3 to TRBJ1-1; D not certain. V lost 0 bases to trimming and J lost 0 bases, with 11 bases between them. The germline gives CDR1 LGHNA, CDR2 YSLEER. This CDR3 region has 16 residues. The CDR3 DNA reads TGCGCCAGCAGCCAAGACCCTTTGGCGGTGAACACTGAAGCTTTCTTT. Protein sequence: CASSQDPLAVNTEAFF.

The chain recombines TRBV4-3 with TRBJ1-3; D is undetermined. This CDR3 has 16 residues. Deletions cut 0 bases from V and 0 bases from J, with 9 bases between. Germline V gives CDR1 LGHNA, CDR2 YSLEER. CDR3 amino acids: CASSQELPGSGNTIYF. CDR3 nucleotide sequence: TGCGCCAGCAGCCAAGAACTTCCAGGCTCTGGAAACACCATATATTTT.

The rearrangement uses TRBV4-1 and TRBJ2-7, with 7 bases that match TRBD1. The CDR3 contains 15 residues. CDR1 and CDR2 (germline): MGHRA, YSYEKL. J gave up 6 bases and V 0 bases, and 8 bases lay outside the gene matches. This CDR3 is CASSQDPLPGGEQYF. The CDR3 DNA sequence: TGCGCCAGCAGCCAAGATCCCCTTCCAGGGGGCGAGCAGTACTTC.

The chain couples TRBV9 to TRBJ1-1, with TRBD1 as a possible D gene (6 bases). The CDR3 runs 15 residues. Trimming removed 4 bases at V and 1 base at J, with 14 bases between. Germline CDR1 and CDR2: SGDLS and YYNGEE. The CDR3 coding sequence is TGTGCCAGCAGCCCCCGGACAGCGGCGAACACTGAAGCTTTCTTT. Amino acid sequence: CASSPRTAANTEAFF. Using reference TRBV9 and TRBJ1-1 for the parts outside the CDR3, the full variable domain is DSGVTQTPKHLITATGQRVTLRCSPRSGDLSVYWYQQSLDQGLQFLIQYYNGEERAKGNILERFSAQQFPDLHSELNLSSLELGDSALYFCASSPRTAANTEAFFGQGTRLTVV.

This clone appeared a single time. The rearrangement joins TRBV7-7 to TRBJ1-3; TRBD1 matches at 7 bases. The germline CDR1 and CDR2 sequences are SSHAT and FNYEAQ (reference sequence). V trimming: 3 bases; J trimming: 2 bases; junction bases outside the gene matches: 4. The CDR3 is made up of 15 amino acids. As DNA, the CDR3 is TGTGCCAGCAGCTTGAGCGACAGGGCTGGAAACACCATATATTTT. Amino acid sequence: CASSLSDRAGNTIYF.

The V gene is TRBV7-6, the J gene TRBJ1-3, with no clear D. V was trimmed by 5 bases and J by 1 base, leaving 15 bases between them. Germline assignment: CDR1 SGHVS and CDR2 FNYEAQ. The CDR3 spans 16 residues. The CDR3 DNA is TGTGCCAGCAGCCCGGTTCGGGTTTTATCTGGAAACACCATATATTTT. It specifies CASSPVRVLSGNTIYF.

V gene TRBV25-1 combines with J gene TRBJ2-4; 8 bases are a match to TRBD2. Germline V gene data show CDR1 as MGHDK and CDR2 as SYGVNS. V lost 1 base, J lost 8 bases, and 7 bases stayed unmatched. The length of the CDR3 is 15 residues. The CDR3 protein is CASSEWAGGDDIQYF. In DNA, the CDR3 is TGTGCCAGCAGTGAATGGGCGGGGGGAGATGACATTCAGTACTTC.

The chain is built from TRBV6-5 and TRBJ1-5; 8 bases are shared with TRBD1. Germline V gene sequence: CDR1 MNHEY, CDR2 SVGAGI. The CDR3 length is 13 residues. Germline trimming cut 4 bases from V and 7 bases from J; bases unmatched to any gene: 3. The CDR3 spells CASSFWTGQPQHF. In DNA form, the CDR3 reads TGTGCCAGCAGTTTTTGGACAGGGCAGCCCCAGCATTTT.

The V call is TRBV3-1 (or the pseudogene TRBV3-2), the J call TRBJ1-1, with 9 bases that match TRBD1. CDR1 and CDR2 (germline): LGHDT, YNNKEL (reference sequence). Losses at the gene ends were 4 bases for V and 5 bases for J; bases not matched to a gene: 2. The CDR3 loop spans 13 amino acids. The CDR3 reads CASSLDRGTEAFF. CDR3 DNA sequence: TGTGCCAGCAGCCTAGACAGGGGGACTGAAGCTTTCTTT.

The table lists this clone with a count of one. This chain links TRBV7-9 with TRBJ1-5; 8 bases match TRBD1. Germline CDR1 SEHNR, CDR2 FQNEAQ (reference sequence). The junction had 3 bases not matched to a gene; V was cut back by 0 bases and J by 5 bases. This CDR3 is 15 amino acids long. The CDR3 reads CASSLAGQGDQPQHF. In nucleotides, the CDR3 is TGTGCCAGCAGCTTAGCCGGACAGGGCGATCAGCCCCAGCATTTT. The full variable domain, in which reference TRBV7-9 and TRBJ1-5 provide the parts outside the CDR3, is DTGVSQNPRHKITKRGQNVTFRCDPISEHNRLYWYRQTLGQGPEFLTYFQNEAQLEKSRLLSDRFSAERPKGSFSTLEIQRTEQGDSAMYLCASSLAGQGDQPQHFGDGTRLSIL.

The chain couples TRBV6-2 or TRBV6-3 to TRBJ1-1; 7 nucleotides align to TRBD1. Germline CDR1 and CDR2: MNHEY and SVGEGT. V shed 6 bases, J shed 1 base, and the junction held 8 bases outside the gene matches. The CDR3 is 15 amino acids. The CDR3 nucleotides are TGTGCCAGCAGCGTAGGGGGCTTCGGGAACACTGAAGCTTTCTTT. It specifies CASSVGGFGNTEAFF.

This rearrangement joins TRBV7-2 to TRBJ1-6; possibly TRBD1 for D (5 bases). There are 16 residues in the CDR3. V was clipped by 6 bases and J by 2 bases, with 14 bases between them. The germline V gene encodes CDR1 SGHTA and CDR2 FQGNSA. CDR3 nucleotides: TGTGCCAGCAGACCAGCTCAGGGCCCCTATAATTCACCCCTCCACTTT. Translated, it gives CASRPAQGPYNSPLHF.

The chain carries TRBV3-1 (or the pseudogene TRBV3-2) and TRBJ2-5; 13 nucleotides line up with TRBD2. Germline values: CDR1 LGHDT, CDR2 YNNKEL (reference sequence). The J segment lost 5 bases and the V segment lost 2 bases, leaving 2 bases of the junction unmatched. CDR3 size: 15 residues. CDR3 in amino acids: CASSQMTSGGETQYF. CDR3 nucleotide sequence: TGTGCCAGCAGCCAAATGACTAGCGGGGGGGAGACCCAGTACTTC.